What follows are 24 T cell receptor beta chains derived from one specimen sequenced in a study of glioma-infiltrating T cells. Amplification of TCR alpha and beta CDR3 regions from RNA used iRepertoire nested multiplex PCR. MiXCR, applied by TCRdb to the multiplex PCR reads, yields one record per CDR3 protein. The sample lists approximately 120,000 distinct CDR3 sequences; 20% to 25% were seen once. The specimen was glioma tissue, nonneoplastic brain tissue, or PBMCs (not recorded which). The source of these receptors is a human donor with low-grade glioma or glioblastoma, undergoing nonglioma brain surgery, or in good health (not recorded which).

This clonotype was observed at least ten times. The chain joins TRBV7-6 to TRBJ2-1, with 12 nucleotides matching TRBD2. The germline gives CDR1 SGHVS, CDR2 FNYEAQ. V lost 1 base, J lost 10 bases, and 20 bases stayed unmatched. The CDR3 is made up of 20 amino acids. CDR3 sequence (DNA): TGTGCCAGCAGCTTAGTAACGTCCAGACTAGCGGGGGACGTGGGAAAGGAGCAGTTCTTC. Protein sequence: CASSLVTSRLAGDVGKEQFF.

This clonotype appeared many times. The CDR3 region has the DNA TGCGCCAGCAGCTCGGGATTCGGATCGCACCAAGAGACCCAGTACTTC. Translation gives CASSSGFGSHQETQYF. The gene calls are TRBV5-1 and TRBJ2-5, with a possible D match to TRBD2 (5 bases). The V end lost 3 bases, the J end lost 0 bases, and 15 bases lay between the germline ends. This CDR3 comprises 16 residues. Germline V gene lookup returns CDR1 SGHRS and CDR2 YFSETQ.

This clonotype was seen at least ten times. The chain links TRBV27 to TRBJ1-1; 8 bases fit TRBD1. The CDR3 runs 15 residues. V dropped 5 bases and J dropped 4; count of bases not matched to a gene: 9. The germline V gene encodes CDR1 MNHEY and CDR2 SMNVEV (reference sequence). The CDR3 sequence: CASSARQGIGTEAFF. As DNA, the CDR3 is TGTGCCAGCAGTGCCCGACAGGGGATAGGCACTGAAGCTTTCTTT.

The chain recombines TRBV10-3 with TRBJ2-1; 11 positions agree with TRBD1. Germline V gene data show CDR1 as ENHRY and CDR2 as SYGVKD. Germline trimming cut 5 bases from V and 6 bases from J; bases unmatched to any gene: 6. The CDR3 loop spans 15 amino acids. The CDR3 sequence is CAISPGTGGTNEQFF. CDR3 coding DNA: TGTGCCATCAGTCCCGGGACAGGGGGTACCAATGAGCAGTTCTTC.

Many counts were recorded for this clonotype. The chain is built from TRBV20-1 and TRBJ2-7, with a tentative D call TRBD2 (6 bases). The CDR3 extends over 15 amino acids. The V and J ends lost 4 bases and 2 bases respectively, with 18 bases between them. Per the germline V gene, CDR1 is DFQATT and CDR2 is SNEGSKA (reference sequence). The DNA of the CDR3 is TGCAGTGCTATCTCCATCGGGGGTGGTCCCTACGAGCAGTACTTC. It yields the protein CSAISIGGGPYEQYF.

Comment on this clonotype: Mismatch with germline at one junction end may stem from a read error. The chain carries TRBV7-2 and TRBJ2-2, with 9 nucleotides matching TRBD2. Germline assignment: CDR1 SGHTA and CDR2 FQGNSA. This CDR3 contains 18 residues. The CDR3 sequence: CASGLRVGLATNTGELFF. In DNA form, the CDR3 reads TGTGCCAGCGGCTTGAGGGTTGGACTAGCGACGAACACCGGGGAGCTGTTTTTT.

At least ten counts were recorded for this clonotype. This chain uses TRBV7-2 with TRBJ1-5; TRBD1 matches 9 bases. Germline V CDR1 and CDR2: SGHTA, FQGNSA. The CDR3 contains 15 residues. V lost 8 bases and J lost 2; bases outside the gene matches: 7. CDR3 bases: TGTGCCAGCGGAACACAGGGGGCAGGCAATCAGCCCCAGCATTTT. It specifies CASGTQGAGNQPQHF.

This clonotype came up a few times. This sequence joins TRBV3-1 and TRBJ2-1, with a possible D match to TRBD2 (7 bases). CDR3 length equals 13 residues. Trimming removed 0 bases at V and 12 bases at J, with 12 bases between. The germline V gene encodes CDR1 LGHDT and CDR2 YNNKEL (reference sequence). CDR3 sequence: CASSQDSGGRQFF. CDR3 in DNA: TGTGCCAGCAGCCAAGATTCGGGGGGCCGGCAGTTCTTC.

This clonotype was observed at least ten times. The V and J genes are TRBV7-2 and TRBJ2-5, with 10 nucleotides matching TRBD2. The germline gives CDR1 SGHTA, CDR2 FQGNSA. The CDR3 covers 14 residues. J lost 4 bases, V lost 6 bases, and 5 bases had no gene match. The CDR3 nucleotides read TGTGCCAGCAGAATCCCTAGCGGGAGAGAGACCCAGTACTTC. Translated: CASRIPSGRETQYF. Together with reference TRBV7-2 and TRBJ2-5, the CDR3 gives the full variable domain: GAGVSQSPSNKVTEKGKDVELRCDPISGHTALYWYRQSLGQGLEFLIYFQGNSAPDKSGLPSDRFSAERTGGSVSTLTIQRTQQEDSAVYLCASRIPSGRETQYFGPGTRLLVL.

The J gene is TRBJ1-5, the V gene TRBV19; D gene ambiguous. The germline V gene has CDR1 LNHDA and CDR2 SQIVND (reference sequence). The CDR3 is 14 residues long. V was cut by 5 bases and J by 6 bases, with 14 bases left in between. CDR3 nucleotide sequence: TGTGCCAGTAGTTCCGGCCGACGGAGTCAGCCCCAGCATTTT. This gives the protein CASSSGRRSQPQHF. The whole variable domain, filled in from reference TRBV19 and TRBJ1-5, reads DGGITQSPKYLFRKEGQNVTLSCEQNLNHDAMYWYRQDPGQGLRLIYYSQIVNDFQKGDIAEGYSVSREKKESFPLTVTSAQKNPTAFYLCASSSGRRSQPQHFGDGTRLSIL.

This sequence joins TRBV10-3 and TRBJ2-3; D is possibly TRBD2 (5 bases). Germline V gene sequence: CDR1 ENHRY, CDR2 SYGVKD. This CDR3 has 13 amino acids. With 11 bases removed from V and 1 base from J, the gap between germline ends came to 13 bases. The CDR3 DNA follows: TGTGCCCTTGGGGAGCTCGGCACAGATACGCAGTATTTT. This translates into CALGELGTDTQYF.

This clonotype has ten or more counts. The chain combines TRBV27 with TRBJ2-1; 10 nucleotides agree with TRBD2. Germline V CDR1 and CDR2: MNHEY, SMNVEV (reference sequence). The CDR3 is 15 residues long. V lost 3 bases to trimming and J lost 8 bases; unmatched junction nucleotides: 7. In nucleotides, the CDR3 is TGTGCCAGCAGTTTCGTGGCTAGCGGGAGCTATGAGCAGTTCTTC. Translation gives CASSFVASGSYEQFF.

This clonotype was counted at least ten times. The chain couples TRBV27 to TRBJ1-5; 8 bases agree with TRBD1. Per the germline V gene, CDR1 is MNHEY and CDR2 is SMNVEV (reference sequence). With 5 bases clipped from V and 6 bases from J, the junction kept 6 bases outside the gene matches. The CDR3 extends over 14 amino acids. CDR3 sequence (DNA): TGTGCCAGCAGTCCTGACAGGGGTGCTCAGCCCCAGCATTTT. Residues: CASSPDRGAQPQHF.

This clonotype was counted a few times. The V gene is TRBV9, the J gene TRBJ2-1; TRBD2 might be the D (5 bases). Germline CDR1 and CDR2: SGDLS and YYNGEE. The ends were cut back, 7 bases at V and 3 bases at J, with 17 bases in the middle. This CDR3 has 15 residues. This CDR3 is CASLRRTGNYNEQFF. The CDR3 coding sequence is TGTGCCAGCCTGCGGCGGACTGGAAACTACAATGAGCAGTTCTTC.

This clonotype was counted at least ten times. The genes are TRBV12-3 or TRBV12-4 and TRBJ1-1; a weak D match, TRBD1 (6 bases). The CDR3 runs 14 residues. The V end lost 1 base, the J end lost 1 base, and 7 bases lay between the germline ends. The CDR3 is CASSLGTENTEAFF. The CDR3, as DNA: TGTGCCAGCAGTTTAGGGACAGAGAACACTGAAGCTTTCTTT.

This clonotype has ten or more counts. The gene calls are TRBV24-1 and TRBJ2-1; a weak D match, TRBD1 (7 bases). Per germline, CDR1 KGHDR and CDR2 SFDVKD. CDR3 length: 12 amino acids. The CDR3 is CPRDRRYNEQFF. The CDR3 bases are TGTCCGCGGGACAGAAGATACAATGAGCAGTTCTTC.

With regard to this clonotype: This sequence may be a read error, since a much larger clone differs from it by one base. The chain carries TRBV3-1 and TRBJ2-1; tentatively, D is TRBD1 (6 bases). The germline gives CDR1 LGHDT, CDR2 YNNKEL (reference sequence). The CDR3 spans 14 residues. CDR3 amino acids: CASSQEVGTIEQLF. CDR3 nucleotide sequence: TGTGCCAGCAGCCAAGAAGTCGGGACAATAGAGCAGCTCTTC.

The rearrangement uses TRBV19 and TRBJ2-4; D gene unclear. CDR1 and CDR2 (germline): LNHDA, SQIVND (reference sequence). This CDR3 comprises 11 residues. V dropped 4 bases and J dropped 8 bases, with 6 bases sitting between them. The CDR3 is CASSRLDIQYF. DNA for the CDR3: TGTGCCAGTAGTAGGCTGGACATTCAGTACTTC.

In this sample, this clonotype turned up a few times. V usage is TRBV29-1 and J usage is TRBJ2-4; 14 nucleotides match TRBD2. V was pared by 6 bases and J by 6 bases, with 4 bases of the junction left unmatched. The germline V gene encodes CDR1 SQVTM and CDR2 ANQGSEA. CDR3 length equals 14 residues. The CDR3 DNA follows: TGCAGCGTGGCCGGGACTAGCGGGAGAAACATTCAGTACTTC. It encodes CSVAGTSGRNIQYF. Using reference TRBV29-1 and TRBJ2-4 for the parts outside the CDR3, the full variable domain is SAVISQKPSRDICQRGTSLTIQCQVDSQVTMMFWYRQQPGQSLTLIATANQGSEATYESGFVIDKFPISRPNLTFSTLTVSNMSPEDSSIYLCSVAGTSGRNIQYFGAGTRLSVL.

On this clonotype itself: A much larger clone lies one base from this, so it may be a read error. V and J are TRBV3-1 and TRBJ2-2; the D is unclear. Trimming pared 2 bases from V and 4 bases from J, leaving 11 bases between. The length of the CDR3 is 15 residues. CDR1 and CDR2 from the germline V gene are LGHDT and YNNKEL (reference sequence). The CDR3 here is CASSQSFGSTGELFF. The DNA of the CDR3 is TGTGCCAGCAGCCAAAGTTTTGGCTCCACCGGGGAGCTGTTTTTT. Based on the CDR3 plus reference TRBV3-1 and TRBJ2-2, the full variable domain is DTAVSQTPKYLVTQMGNDKSIKCEQNLGHDTMYWYKQDSKKFLKIMFSYNNKELIINETVPNRFSPKSPDKAHLNLHINSLELGDSAVYFCASSQSFGSTGELFFGEGSRLTVL.

This clonotype appeared many times. The V and J genes are TRBV6-1 and TRBJ2-2, with 7 bases aligning to TRBD1. Trimming cost V 6 bases and J 6 bases; bases outside gene matches: 7. The CDR3 consists of 14 residues. Germline CDR1 is MNHNS and CDR2 is SASEGT. The CDR3 protein is CASSSGTAPGELFF. The CDR3 DNA reads TGTGCCAGCAGCTCCGGGACAGCTCCCGGGGAGCTGTTTTTT.

On this clonotype itself: Given a much more abundant clone one base away, this may be a read error. This sequence joins TRBV3-1 and TRBJ1-1; D not certain. The germline gives CDR1 LGHDT, CDR2 YNNKEL (reference sequence). The CDR3 is made up of 12 amino acids. The CDR3 DNA reads as TGTGCCAGCAGCCGCAGACCCTTTGAAGATTTCTTT. Amino acid sequence: CASSRRPFEDFF.

The sample holds many counts of this clonotype. The chain carries TRBV9 and TRBJ2-3, with 8 bases matching TRBD2. The CDR3 extends over 17 amino acids. CDR1 and CDR2 (germline): SGDLS, YYNGEE. The V and J ends lost 4 bases and 4 bases, in that order; junction bases with no gene match: 14. For the CDR3, the DNA is TGTGCCAGCAGCTTTTCGAGTAGCGGGATCCGGGCAGATACGCAGTATTTT. Its translation is CASSFSSSGIRADTQYF.

Many counts were recorded for this clonotype. CDR3 loop: CASSQDLTRASGEQFF. The CDR3 DNA sequence: TGCGCCAGCAGCCAAGACCTGACTAGGGCTAGCGGTGAGCAGTTCTTC. The chain joins TRBV4-3 to TRBJ2-1; 7 bases line up with TRBD2. The CDR3 has 16 amino acids. The germline gives CDR1 LGHNA, CDR2 YSLEER. V lost 0 bases and J lost 9; bases outside the gene matches: 11.